The next 11 T cell receptor beta chains were all read from a single sample in a study of cytomegalovirus exposure and HLA in healthy donors. The PCR made use of 60 Vbeta and 13 Jbeta primers. The method was immunoSEQ multiplex PCR; TCRdb's version includes in-frame clones alone and lacks a portion of them. The table records about 140,000 clones, approximately 80% of them present only once. Sequencing input: PBMCs. Source of these receptors: a woman between 40 and 55 years old in good health and CMV-seronegative.

The gene calls are TRBV11-2 and TRBJ2-7; 7 nucleotides line up with TRBD2. The CDR3 loop spans 16 amino acids. The V gene's germline CDR1 is SGHAT and CDR2 FQNNGV. J was trimmed by 0 bases and V by 0 bases; bases with no gene match: 5. In nucleotides, the CDR3 is TGTGCCAGCAGCTTAGATACAGGCGGGGGCTCCTACGAGCAGTACTTC. It yields the protein CASSLDTGGGSYEQYF.

This sequence joins TRBV2 and TRBJ2-7; possibly TRBD2 for D (6 bases). Germline V gene data show CDR1 as SNHLY and CDR2 as FYNNEI. The CDR3 spans 12 residues. Between the trimmed V and J ends, which lost 8 bases and 3 bases, there was a span of 11 bases. CDR3 sequence (DNA): TGTGCCAGCGAGGGAGGAAGCTACGAGCAGTACTTC. This codes for CASEGGSYEQYF.

The chain combines TRBV5-6 with TRBJ1-6; maybe TRBD1 (5 bases). Germline CDR1 and CDR2: SGHDT and YYEEEE. The length of the CDR3 is 17 residues. Between the trimmed V and J ends, which lost 1 base and 8 bases, there was a span of 19 bases. The CDR3 spells CASSLWFGLEGDSPLHF. The CDR3 DNA reads TGTGCCAGCAGCTTGTGGTTTGGTCTGGAAGGGGATTCACCCCTCCACTTT.

The rearrangement joins TRBV29-1 to TRBJ2-3; TRBD2 matches 12 bases. Germline values: CDR1 SQVTM, CDR2 ANQGSEA. Trimming removed 7 bases from V and 2 bases from J; junction bases left unmatched: 7. The CDR3 spans 15 residues. DNA of the CDR3: TGCAGCGCTCCGACTAGCGGGGGAACCACAGATACGCAGTATTTT. Protein product: CSAPTSGGTTDTQYF.

J is TRBJ2-3 and V is TRBV28, with D hard to call. Germline V CDR1 and CDR2: MDHEN, SYDVKM. Trimming stripped 8 bases from V and 5 bases from J, with 8 bases between. There are 11 residues in the CDR3. The CDR3 sequence is CASYAGDTQYF. In DNA, the CDR3 is TGTGCCAGCTATGCCGGAGATACGCAGTATTTT.

This rearrangement joins TRBV27 to TRBJ1-2; tentative D call: TRBD1 (5 bases). The CDR3 is 18 amino acids. V was trimmed by 1 base and J by 4 bases, leaving 22 bases between them. Germline CDR1 and CDR2: MNHEY and SMNVEV (reference sequence). CDR3 sequence reads: CASSLLGDGEASGYGYTF. DNA for the CDR3: TGTGCCAGCAGTTTATTAGGGGATGGGGAGGCCTCCGGCTATGGCTACACCTTC.

The gene calls are TRBV5-1 and TRBJ1-4; the D is unclear. Germline loops: CDR1 SGHRS, CDR2 YFSETQ. CDR3 length equals 14 residues. Trimming pared 4 bases from V and 7 bases from J, leaving 14 bases between. CDR3 nucleotides: TGCGCCAGCAGCCCCTCATCAGGCCGTGAAAAACTGTTTTTT. Its protein is CASSPSSGREKLFF.

The chain uses TRBV5-6 and TRBJ1-2; 9 nucleotides agree with TRBD1. CDR3 length: 13 amino acids. Germline CDR1 SGHDT, CDR2 YYEEEE. With 4 bases clipped from V and 7 bases from J, the junction kept 5 bases outside the gene matches. In DNA form, the CDR3 reads TGTGCCAGCAGCAGGGGACAGGGCCTTGGCTACACCTTC. Its translation is CASSRGQGLGYTF.

The rearrangement uses TRBV25-1 and TRBJ1-2; a possible D gene is TRBD1 (5 bases). The V gene's germline CDR1 is MGHDK and CDR2 SYGVNS. V was clipped by 1 base and J by 8 bases, with 20 bases between them. The CDR3 length is 16 residues. In DNA, the CDR3 is TGTGCCAGCAGTGAATCCCCGGTAGGGGAGGGTTCCGGCTACACCTTC. Translating gives CASSESPVGEGSGYTF.

The V and J genes are TRBV27 and TRBJ2-3; 7 bases are shared with TRBD2. The CDR3 spans 15 residues. The germline CDR1 and CDR2 sequences are MNHEY and SMNVEV (reference sequence). V was pared by 6 bases and J by 6 bases, with 12 bases of the junction left unmatched. CDR3: CASRGLAVMGDTQYF. The CDR3 DNA follows: TGTGCCAGCAGGGGGCTAGCGGTTATGGGGGATACGCAGTATTTT.

The genes are TRBV19 and TRBJ2-4, with a weak D call TRBD1 (6 bases). Trimming pared 3 bases from V and 5 bases from J, leaving 14 bases between. The CDR3 runs 15 residues. In germline, CDR1 is LNHDA, CDR2 SQIVND (reference sequence). The CDR3 DNA follows: TGTGCCAGTAGTATTCAGGGGCTGGGGCAAAACATTCAGTACTTC. Protein: CASSIQGLGQNIQYF.